A few counts support the clone carrying this TCR beta chain. TCRdb passed the 5' RACE reads through MiXCR, listing each CDR3 protein once. The repertoire holds 690,000 or so distinct CDR3 sequences, with around 8.3% as singletons. This entry is derived from a study of identical twins. Separately, the same data were catalogued under a study of yellow fever vaccine responses in identical twins.

This sequence originates from a woman younger than 30 in good health. The sample taken for sequencing was PBMCs.

The CDR3 here is CSASQPGLAGFGETQYF. DNA for the CDR3: TGCAGTGCTTCCCAACCGGGGCTAGCGGGGTTTGGGGAGACCCAGTACTTC. The genes are TRBV20-1 and TRBJ2-5; the match to TRBD2 covers 9 bases. Germline CDR1 DFQATT, CDR2 SNEGSKA (reference sequence). The CDR3 runs 17 residues. Trimming cost V 5 bases and J 5 bases; bases outside gene matches: 18.